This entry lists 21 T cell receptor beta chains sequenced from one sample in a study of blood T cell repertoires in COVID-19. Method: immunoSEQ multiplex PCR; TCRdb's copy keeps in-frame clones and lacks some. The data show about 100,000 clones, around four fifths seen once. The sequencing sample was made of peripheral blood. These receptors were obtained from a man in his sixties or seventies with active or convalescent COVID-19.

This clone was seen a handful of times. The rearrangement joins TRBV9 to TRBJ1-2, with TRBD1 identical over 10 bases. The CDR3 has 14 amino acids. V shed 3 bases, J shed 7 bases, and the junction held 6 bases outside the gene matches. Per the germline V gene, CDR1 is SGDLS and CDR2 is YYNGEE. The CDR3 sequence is CASSGSGTGVGYTF. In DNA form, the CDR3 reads TGTGCCAGCAGCGGTTCCGGGACAGGGGTTGGCTACACCTTC. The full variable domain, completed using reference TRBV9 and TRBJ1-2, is DSGVTQTPKHLITATGQRVTLRCSPRSGDLSVYWYQQSLDQGLQFLIQYYNGEERAKGNILERFSAQQFPDLHSELNLSSLELGDSALYFCASSGSGTGVGYTFGSGTRLTVV.

The CDR3 coding sequence is TGTGCCAGCAGCTTGAGTGGTCAGGCGATCCAAGAGACCCAGTACTTC. Translating it yields CASSLSGQAIQETQYF. The J gene is TRBJ2-5, the V gene TRBV7-9; no reliable D call. The CDR3 length is 16 residues. From germline, CDR1 is SEHNR and CDR2 FQNEAQ (reference sequence). Trimming shortened V by 3 bases and J by 1 base, and 15 bases separated the two germline ends. Using reference TRBV7-9 and TRBJ2-5 for the parts outside the CDR3, the full variable domain is DTGVSQNPRHKITKRGQNVTFRCDPISEHNRLYWYRQTLGQGPEFLTYFQNEAQLEKSRLLSDRFSAERPKGSFSTLEIQRTEQGDSAMYLCASSLSGQAIQETQYFGPGTRLLVL.

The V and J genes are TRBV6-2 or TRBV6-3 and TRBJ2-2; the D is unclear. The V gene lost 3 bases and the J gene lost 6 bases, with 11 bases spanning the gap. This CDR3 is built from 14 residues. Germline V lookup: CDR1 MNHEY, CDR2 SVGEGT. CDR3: CASSYLSSSGELFF. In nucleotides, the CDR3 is TGTGCCAGCAGTTATTTATCGAGTTCCGGGGAGCTGTTTTTT.

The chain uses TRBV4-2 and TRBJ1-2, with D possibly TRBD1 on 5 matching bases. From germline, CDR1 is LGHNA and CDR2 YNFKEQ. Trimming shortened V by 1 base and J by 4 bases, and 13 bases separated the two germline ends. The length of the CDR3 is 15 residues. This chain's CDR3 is CASSQGLGPTYGYTF. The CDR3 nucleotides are TGTGCCAGCAGCCAAGGACTGGGGCCTACCTATGGCTACACCTTC.

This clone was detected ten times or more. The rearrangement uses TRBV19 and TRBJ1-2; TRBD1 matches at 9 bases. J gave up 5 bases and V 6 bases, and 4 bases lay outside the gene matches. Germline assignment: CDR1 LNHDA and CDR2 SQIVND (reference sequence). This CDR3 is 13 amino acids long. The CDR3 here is CASRSGTGYGYTF. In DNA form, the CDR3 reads TGTGCCAGTAGATCCGGGACAGGGTATGGCTACACCTTC.

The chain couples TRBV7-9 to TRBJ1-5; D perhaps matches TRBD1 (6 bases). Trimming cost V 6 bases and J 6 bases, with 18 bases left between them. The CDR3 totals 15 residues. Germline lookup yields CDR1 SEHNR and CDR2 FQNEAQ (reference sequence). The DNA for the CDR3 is TGTGCCAGCAGTCATGACCAGGGGAGCGTTCAGCCCCAGCATTTT. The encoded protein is CASSHDQGSVQPQHF. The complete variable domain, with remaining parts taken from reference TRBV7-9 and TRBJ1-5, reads DTGVSQNPRHKITKRGQNVTFRCDPISEHNRLYWYRQTLGQGPEFLTYFQNEAQLEKSRLLSDRFSAERPKGSFSTLEIQRTEQGDSAMYLCASSHDQGSVQPQHFGDGTRLSIL.

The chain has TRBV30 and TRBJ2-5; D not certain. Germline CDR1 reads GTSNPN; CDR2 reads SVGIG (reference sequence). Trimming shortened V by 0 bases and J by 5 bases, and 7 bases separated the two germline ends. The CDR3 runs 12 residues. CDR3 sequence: CAWSVNYETQYF. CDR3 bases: TGTGCCTGGAGTGTAAATTATGAGACCCAGTACTTC.

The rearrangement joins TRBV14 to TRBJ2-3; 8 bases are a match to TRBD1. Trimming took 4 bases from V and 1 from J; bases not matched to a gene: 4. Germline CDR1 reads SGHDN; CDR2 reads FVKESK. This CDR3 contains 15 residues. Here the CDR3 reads CASSRQGLGTDTQYF. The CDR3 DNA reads TGTGCCAGCAGCCGACAGGGGTTGGGCACAGATACGCAGTATTTT.

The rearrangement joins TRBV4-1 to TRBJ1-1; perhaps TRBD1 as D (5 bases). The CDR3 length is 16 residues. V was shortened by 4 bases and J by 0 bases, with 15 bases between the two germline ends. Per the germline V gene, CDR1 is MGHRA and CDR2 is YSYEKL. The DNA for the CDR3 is TGCGCCAGCAGCCGACTCACAGGACGGATGAACACTGAAGCTTTCTTT. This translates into CASSRLTGRMNTEAFF.

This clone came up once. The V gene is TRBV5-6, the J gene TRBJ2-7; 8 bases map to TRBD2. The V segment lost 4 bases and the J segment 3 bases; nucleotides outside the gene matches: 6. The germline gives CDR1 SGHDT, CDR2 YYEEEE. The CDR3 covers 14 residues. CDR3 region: CASSDSGGLYEQYF. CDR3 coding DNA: TGTGCCAGCAGCGACAGCGGGGGCCTCTACGAGCAGTACTTC.

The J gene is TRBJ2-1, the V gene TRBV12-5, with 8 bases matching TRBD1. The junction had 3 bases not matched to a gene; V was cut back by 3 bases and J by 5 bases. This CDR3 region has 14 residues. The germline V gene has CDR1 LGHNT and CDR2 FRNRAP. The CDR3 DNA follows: TGTGCTAGTGGTTTAACAGGGGGAAACAATGAGCAGTTCTTC. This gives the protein CASGLTGGNNEQFF.

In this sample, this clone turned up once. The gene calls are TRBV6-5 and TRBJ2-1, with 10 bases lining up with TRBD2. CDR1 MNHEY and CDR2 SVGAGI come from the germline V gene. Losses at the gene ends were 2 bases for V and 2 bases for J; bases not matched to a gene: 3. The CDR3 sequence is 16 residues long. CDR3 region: CASSYASGRPYNEQFF. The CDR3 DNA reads TGTGCCAGCAGTTACGCTAGCGGGAGACCCTACAATGAGCAGTTCTTC.

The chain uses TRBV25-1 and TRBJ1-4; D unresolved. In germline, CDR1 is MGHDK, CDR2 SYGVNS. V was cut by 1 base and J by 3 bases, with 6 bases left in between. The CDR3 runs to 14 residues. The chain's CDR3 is CASSEWHPNEKLFF. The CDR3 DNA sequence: TGTGCCAGCAGTGAATGGCACCCTAATGAAAAACTGTTTTTT.

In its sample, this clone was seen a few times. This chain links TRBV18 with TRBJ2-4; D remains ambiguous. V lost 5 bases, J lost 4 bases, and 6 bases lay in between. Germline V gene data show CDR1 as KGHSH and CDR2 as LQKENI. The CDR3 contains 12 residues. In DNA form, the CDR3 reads TGTGCCAGCTCAGCCGAGAAAAACATTCAGTACTTC. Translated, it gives CASSAEKNIQYF.

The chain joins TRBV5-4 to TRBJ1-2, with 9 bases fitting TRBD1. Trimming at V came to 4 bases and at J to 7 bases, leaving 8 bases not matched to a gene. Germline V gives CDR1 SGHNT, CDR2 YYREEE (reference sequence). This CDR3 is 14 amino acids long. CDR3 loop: CASSGSQGAFGYTF. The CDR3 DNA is TGTGCCAGCAGCGGTTCACAGGGGGCGTTTGGCTACACCTTC.

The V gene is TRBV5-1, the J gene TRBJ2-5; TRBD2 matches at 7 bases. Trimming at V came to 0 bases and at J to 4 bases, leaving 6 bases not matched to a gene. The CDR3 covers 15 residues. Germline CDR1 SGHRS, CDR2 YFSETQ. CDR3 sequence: CASSLAPSGGETQYF. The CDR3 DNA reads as TGCGCCAGCAGCTTGGCCCCATCGGGGGGAGAGACCCAGTACTTC.

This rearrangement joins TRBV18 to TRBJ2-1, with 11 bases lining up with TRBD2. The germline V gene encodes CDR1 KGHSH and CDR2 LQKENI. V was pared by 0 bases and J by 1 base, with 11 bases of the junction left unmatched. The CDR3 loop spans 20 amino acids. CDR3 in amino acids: CASSPPRGLAEGGSYNEQFF. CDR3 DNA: TGTGCCAGCTCACCACCGAGGGGACTAGCGGAGGGGGGATCCTACAATGAGCAGTTCTTC.

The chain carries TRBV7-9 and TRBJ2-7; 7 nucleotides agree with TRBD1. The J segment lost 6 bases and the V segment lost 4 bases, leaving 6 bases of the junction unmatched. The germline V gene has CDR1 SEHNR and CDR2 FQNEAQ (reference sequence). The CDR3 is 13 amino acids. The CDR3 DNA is TGTGCCAGCAGCTCACGGACAGGCGGCGAGCAGTACTTC. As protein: CASSSRTGGEQYF.

The CDR3 nucleotides read TGTGCCAGCAGCTACACCGACAGGGGGCTTGATGGCGCGCAGTATTTT. Its protein is CASSYTDRGLDGAQYF. The V and J genes are TRBV7-3 and TRBJ2-3; 10 bases are a match to TRBD1. The CDR3 has 16 residues. Germline assignment: CDR1 SGHTA and CDR2 FQGTGA. Trimming at V came to 4 bases and at J to 10 bases, leaving 14 bases not matched to a gene.

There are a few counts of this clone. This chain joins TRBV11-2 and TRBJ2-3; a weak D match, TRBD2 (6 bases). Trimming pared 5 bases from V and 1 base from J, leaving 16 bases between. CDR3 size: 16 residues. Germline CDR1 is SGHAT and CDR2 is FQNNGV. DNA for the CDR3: TGTGCCAGCAGCACATTTCCGGCGGGGCGCACAGATACGCAGTATTTT. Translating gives CASSTFPAGRTDTQYF. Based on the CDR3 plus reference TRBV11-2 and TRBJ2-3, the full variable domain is EAGVAQSPRYKIIEKRQSVAFWCNPISGHATLYWYQQILGQGPKLLIQFQNNGVVDDSQLPKDRFSAERLKGVDSTLKIQPAKLEDSAVYLCASSTFPAGRTDTQYFGPGTRLTVL.

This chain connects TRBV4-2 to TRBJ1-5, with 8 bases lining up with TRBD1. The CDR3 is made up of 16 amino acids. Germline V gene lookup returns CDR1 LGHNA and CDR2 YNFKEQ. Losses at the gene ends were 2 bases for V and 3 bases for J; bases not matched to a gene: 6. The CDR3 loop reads CASSQHQGALNQPQHF. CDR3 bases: TGTGCCAGCAGCCAACACCAGGGGGCCCTCAATCAGCCCCAGCATTTT.